The next 28 T cell receptor beta chains were all read from a single sample in a study of blood T cell repertoires in COVID-19 (TCRdb year 2020). Libraries were made using the immunoSEQ multiplex PCR assay. What TCRdb holds here is the immuneACCESS table cut down to in-frame rearrangements. Part of the clones is not present; checked against another copy, under half of the missing clones reflect an unresolved V gene, and the others are unexplained. The sample table records about 220,000 clones; approximately 82% of these occur just once. The ten most abundant clones make up over 12% of the sample. Sequenced input: PBMCs or T cells enriched from blood (not recorded which). The source is a man in his forties who had recovered from COVID-19.

This clone was counted many times. V usage is TRBV18 and J usage is TRBJ2-7, with D perhaps TRBD1 (6 bases). CDR3 length: 13 residues. Deletions cut 2 bases from V and 4 bases from J, with 9 bases between. Germline lookup yields CDR1 KGHSH and CDR2 LQKENI. CDR3 sequence reads: CASSPWQGYEQYF. CDR3 in DNA: TGTGCCAGCTCACCATGGCAGGGGTACGAGCAGTACTTC.

The V call is TRBV20-1, the J call TRBJ2-5; no reliable D call. V was trimmed by 3 bases and J by 0 bases, leaving 11 bases between them. The CDR3 runs 14 residues. Germline V lookup: CDR1 DFQATT, CDR2 SNEGSKA (reference sequence). The CDR3: CSASELVYQETQYF. CDR3 DNA sequence: TGCAGTGCTAGTGAGCTAGTATACCAAGAGACCCAGTACTTC.

CDR3 sequence: CASSPGTTNEKLFF. The CDR3 DNA reads as TGTGCCAGCAGCCCAGGAACAACTAATGAAAAACTGTTTTTT. The rearrangement links TRBV13 to TRBJ1-4; D uncertain. The CDR3 consists of 14 residues. Per germline, CDR1 PRHDT and CDR2 FYEKMQ (reference sequence). V was cut by 5 bases and J by 0 bases, with 7 bases left in between.

The V gene is TRBV7-9, the J gene TRBJ1-6; D not certain. The length of the CDR3 is 13 residues. CDR1 is SEHNR and CDR2 is FQNEAQ in the germline V gene (reference sequence). The germline V and J ends were trimmed by 4 bases and 5 bases, with 6 bases remaining between them. The CDR3 protein is CASSSLHNSPLHF. CDR3 coding DNA: TGTGCCAGCAGCTCCCTCCATAATTCACCCCTCCACTTT.

The chain links TRBV2 to TRBJ1-3; 9 positions match TRBD1. The CDR3 loop spans 17 amino acids. Trimming removed 5 bases from V and 4 bases from J; junction bases left unmatched: 12. The germline V gene encodes CDR1 SNHLY and CDR2 FYNNEI. The CDR3 is CASSPDRGSTAGNTIYF. CDR3 nucleotide sequence: TGTGCCAGCAGTCCGGACAGGGGAAGTACGGCGGGAAACACCATATATTTT.

The chain carries TRBV6-2 or TRBV6-3 and TRBJ1-2; TRBD1 agrees at 10 bases. With V trimmed by 5 bases and J by 5 bases, 8 bases remained unmatched. Germline CDR1 MNHEY, CDR2 SVGEGT. This CDR3 contains 15 residues. CDR3 sequence: CASSEGQGRVYGYTF. DNA of the CDR3: TGTGCCAGCAGTGAGGGACAGGGGCGCGTATATGGCTACACCTTC.

The CDR3 sequence: CASSPLANEQFF. Written as DNA, the CDR3 is TGTGCCAGCAGCCCACTAGCGAATGAGCAGTTCTTC. The chain employs TRBV6-5 and TRBJ2-1, with 7 bases aligning to TRBD2. Trimming removed 6 bases from V and 7 bases from J; junction bases left unmatched: 3. The CDR3 has 12 residues. Germline lookup yields CDR1 MNHEY and CDR2 SVGAGI.

The chain uses TRBV5-4 and TRBJ1-2; D is uncertain. This CDR3 region has 14 residues. Germline V gene data show CDR1 as SGHNT and CDR2 as YYREEE (reference sequence). V lost 3 bases and J lost 4, with 13 bases in between. The CDR3 is CASSSYEHLYGYTF. The DNA of the CDR3 is TGTGCCAGCAGCTCCTACGAGCACCTCTATGGCTACACCTTC.

The V and J genes are TRBV4-1 and TRBJ2-7; possible D gene TRBD2, 7 bases. V was clipped by 4 bases and J by 3 bases, with 16 bases between them. The CDR3 runs to 15 residues. Germline lookup yields CDR1 MGHRA and CDR2 YSYEKL. CDR3 loop: CASSPRGAADYEQYF. The CDR3 DNA follows: TGCGCCAGCAGCCCCCGGGGGGCCGCAGACTACGAGCAGTACTTC.

The chain is built from TRBV11-3 and TRBJ2-2; TRBD2 matches 8 bases. V lost 8 bases, J lost 5 bases, and 7 bases stayed unmatched. Germline CDR1 SGHNT, CDR2 YENEEA. The CDR3 contains 14 residues. CDR3 region: CASRAGAGTGELFF. CDR3 nucleotide sequence: TGTGCCAGCCGAGCGGGAGCAGGAACCGGGGAGCTGTTTTTT.

This sequence joins TRBV5-1 and TRBJ1-2, with TRBD1 identical over 10 bases. Germline CDR1 SGHRS, CDR2 YFSETQ. V shed 4 bases, J shed 3 bases, and the junction held 3 bases outside the gene matches. This CDR3 region has 14 residues. The CDR3 DNA reads as TGCGCCAGCAGCGGGGACAGGGGAGACTATGGCTACACCTTC. Amino acids: CASSGDRGDYGYTF. Supplemented by reference TRBV5-1 and TRBJ1-2, the full variable domain reads KAGVTQTPRYLIKTRGQQVTLSCSPISGHRSVSWYQQTPGQGLQFLFEYFSETQRNKGNFPGRFSGRQFSNSRSEMNVSTLELGDSALYLCASSGDRGDYGYTFGSGTRLTVV.

V gene TRBV9 combines with J gene TRBJ1-2; 8 nucleotides align to TRBD1. This CDR3 has 14 amino acids. V gave up 2 bases and J gave up 2 bases; unmatched junction bases: 2. Germline V gene data show CDR1 as SGDLS and CDR2 as YYNGEE. For the CDR3, the DNA is TGTGCCAGCAGCGTTACAGGGGGGAACTATGGCTACACCTTC. Translated, it gives CASSVTGGNYGYTF.

The J gene is TRBJ2-1, the V gene TRBV7-3; no firm D call. The germline gives CDR1 SGHTA, CDR2 FQGTGA. The CDR3 totals 12 residues. V was cut by 2 bases and J by 5 bases, with 4 bases left in between. The CDR3 DNA sequence: TGTGCCAGCAGCTTACTTAACAATGAGCAGTTCTTC. Its translation is CASSLLNNEQFF.

In this sample, this clone turned up once. This rearrangement joins TRBV19 to TRBJ1-2; 7 positions agree with TRBD1. There are 16 residues in the CDR3. V lost 8 bases to trimming and J lost 1 base; unmatched junction nucleotides: 13. Looked up from germline, CDR1 is LNHDA and CDR2 is SQIVND (reference sequence). The CDR3 DNA is TGTGCCAGTCGCCTTTTGTCCGCAGGGGGTAACTATGGCTACACCTTC. It translates to CASRLLSAGGNYGYTF.

The rearrangement uses TRBV11-1 and TRBJ1-2; 8 bases agree with TRBD1. This CDR3 is built from 16 residues. From germline, CDR1 is SGHAT and CDR2 FQDESV (reference sequence). Trimming at V came to 5 bases and at J to 2 bases, leaving 10 bases not matched to a gene. This CDR3 reads CASSRPGQGPNYGYTF. The CDR3 bases are TGTGCCAGCAGCCGCCCTGGACAGGGACCAAACTATGGCTACACCTTC.

The gene calls are TRBV6-5 and TRBJ1-2; 8 bases are shared with TRBD1. Germline CDR1 reads MNHEY; CDR2 reads SVGAGI. J lost 5 bases, V lost 4 bases, and 3 bases had no gene match. CDR3 length: 13 amino acids. The DNA of the CDR3 is TGTGCCAGCAGTTCGACAGGGGAGTATGGCTACACCTTC. Translation gives CASSSTGEYGYTF.

In DNA form, the CDR3 reads TGTGCCAGCAGCGTAGGGTCCCAGGGGGGAGCTAATGAAAAACTGTTTTTT. This gives the protein CASSVGSQGGANEKLFF. The V call is TRBV9, the J call TRBJ1-4; TRBD1 aligns across 7 bases. The CDR3 loop spans 17 amino acids. CDR1 is SGDLS, CDR2 YYNGEE, per germline. Trimming at V came to 0 bases and at J to 3 bases, leaving 8 bases not matched to a gene.

The chain recombines TRBV5-4 with TRBJ2-3, with 10 bases fitting TRBD2. The CDR3 totals 14 residues. Germline-derived CDR1 and CDR2 are SGHNT and YYREEE (reference sequence). V lost 4 bases and J lost 6; bases outside the gene matches: 5. The CDR3 here is CASSPERGGDTQYF. Written as DNA, the CDR3 is TGTGCCAGCAGCCCTGAGCGGGGGGGTGATACGCAGTATTTT. The variable domain in full, with the rest retrieved from reference TRBV5-4 and TRBJ2-3, is ETGVTQSPTHLIKTRGQQVTLRCSSQSGHNTVSWYQQALGQGPQFIFQYYREEENGRGNFPPRFSGLQFPNYSSELNVNALELDDSALYLCASSPERGGDTQYFGPGTRLTVL.

The chain recombines TRBV6-5 with TRBJ1-3; D possibly corresponds to TRBD1 (6 bases). CDR3 length: 15 residues. Trimming removed 7 bases at V and 0 bases at J, with 13 bases between. The germline V gene encodes CDR1 MNHEY and CDR2 SVGAGI. CDR3 loop: CASTLDRHSGNTIYF. Here the CDR3 DNA reads TGTGCCAGCACTCTCGACAGGCACTCTGGAAACACCATATATTTT.

The V call is TRBV2, the J call TRBJ1-1; D unclear. V lost 3 bases, J lost 0 bases, and 5 bases lay in between. This CDR3 region has 13 residues. Germline assignment: CDR1 SNHLY and CDR2 FYNNEI. The CDR3 DNA sequence: TGTGCCAGCAGTGATAATGTGAACACTGAAGCTTTCTTT. Translating gives CASSDNVNTEAFF.

The genes are TRBV9 and TRBJ2-1, with 7 bases matching TRBD1. The junction had 3 bases not matched to a gene; V was cut back by 4 bases and J by 5 bases. Germline V lookup: CDR1 SGDLS, CDR2 YYNGEE. The CDR3 is 13 amino acids. CDR3 residues: CASSPGQNNEQFF. In DNA, the CDR3 is TGTGCCAGCAGCCCGGGACAGAACAATGAGCAGTTCTTC.

The chain joins TRBV4-2 to TRBJ2-3; 11 bases are shared with TRBD1. Germline V gene sequence: CDR1 LGHNA, CDR2 YNFKEQ. V shed 0 bases and J 7 bases; nucleotides not matched to a gene: 6. The CDR3 runs to 16 residues. This chain's CDR3 is CASSQDRGQGEYTQYF. CDR3 coding DNA: TGTGCCAGCAGCCAAGATAGGGGACAGGGGGAATATACGCAGTATTTT.

The rearrangement joins TRBV29-1 to TRBJ2-3, with 8 bases fitting TRBD2. The CDR3 covers 15 residues. With V trimmed by 2 bases and J by 4 bases, 8 bases remained unmatched. The V gene's germline CDR1 is SQVTM and CDR2 ANQGSEA. The CDR3: CSVEISPGGSDTQYF. The CDR3 nucleotides read TGCAGCGTTGAAATCTCCCCGGGAGGGTCAGATACGCAGTATTTT.

V gene TRBV11-2 combines with J gene TRBJ2-5, with a weak D call TRBD2 (6 bases). CDR1 and CDR2 (germline): SGHAT, FQNNGV. The length of the CDR3 is 18 residues. Trimming took 5 bases from V and 3 from J, leaving 25 bases between them. Written as DNA, the CDR3 is TGTGCCAGCAGCCAAAGAGAGAAGATAGCGGTGAGAAAAGAGACCCAGTACTTC. Translated, it gives CASSQREKIAVRKETQYF.

The rearrangement joins TRBV2 to TRBJ1-1; the match to TRBD1 covers 10 bases. The CDR3 is 16 residues long. Germline-derived CDR1 and CDR2 are SNHLY and FYNNEI. The V segment lost 7 bases and the J segment 1 base; nucleotides outside the gene matches: 9. As DNA, the CDR3 is TGTGCCAGCATCTTCACCGGGACAGGGGCGAACACTGAAGCTTTCTTT. This gives the protein CASIFTGTGANTEAFF.

Comment on this clone: Other DNA sequences in this specimen translate into the identical CDR3. The chain carries TRBV7-2 and TRBJ2-5; a weak D match, TRBD2 (5 bases). Germline CDR1 SGHTA, CDR2 FQGNSA. Trimming left V 2 bases short and J 5 bases short, with 9 bases between. The CDR3 extends over 13 amino acids. CDR3 residues: CASSLRRGETQYF. CDR3 sequence (DNA): TGTGCCAGCAGCTTAAGGCGAGGGGAGACCCAGTACTTC.

This chain connects TRBV7-9 to TRBJ2-1; D is unclear. Trimming pared 7 bases from V and 7 bases from J, leaving 11 bases between. CDR1 and CDR2 from the germline V gene are SEHNR and FQNEAQ (reference sequence). The CDR3 runs 12 residues. In DNA form, the CDR3 reads TGTGCCAGCAACTACCTACCAAATGAGCAGTTCTTC. Its translation is CASNYLPNEQFF.

This clone has only one observation. V and J are TRBV6-6 and TRBJ2-4; 10 positions match TRBD2. With 5 bases clipped from V and 0 bases from J, the junction kept 10 bases outside the gene matches. The germline V gene has CDR1 MNHNY and CDR2 SVGAGI (reference sequence). The CDR3 spans 18 residues. As DNA, the CDR3 is TGTGCCAGCAGTCCCGGGACTAGCGAGAACCTAGCCAAAAACATTCAGTACTTC. Translating gives CASSPGTSENLAKNIQYF.